Each of the 7 T cell receptor beta chains below was sequenced from the same sample in a study of cytomegalovirus exposure and HLA in healthy donors. The data were produced by immunoSEQ multiplex PCR, yet TCRdb's version contains in-frame clones alone and is incomplete. The sample yields 90,000 to 130,000 clones, roughly 95% seen once. The sequenced material came from PBMCs. Receptors were obtained from a woman between 18 and 30 years old in good health and CMV-seronegative.

CDR3 nucleotides: TGTGCCAGCAGCCCGGACAGCCGAGGGAACACTGAAGCTTTCTTT. Residues: CASSPDSRGNTEAFF. This rearrangement joins TRBV11-2 to TRBJ1-1, with D perhaps TRBD1 (6 bases). Germline CDR1 and CDR2: SGHAT and FQNNGV. This CDR3 is 15 amino acids long. Trimming removed 5 bases from V and 1 base from J, with 14 bases in between.

V is TRBV19 and J is TRBJ2-3; 10 nucleotides match TRBD2. J lost 8 bases, V lost 4 bases, and 18 bases had no gene match. This CDR3 is built from 18 residues. Germline V gene sequence: CDR1 LNHDA, CDR2 SQIVND (reference sequence). The CDR3 is CASSKRYSSGGALGTQYF. CDR3 bases: TGTGCCAGTAGTAAACGCTACTCTAGCGGGGGAGCTCTGGGTACGCAGTATTTT.

CDR3 nucleotides: TGCGCCAGCAGCCAAGATTCGACAGGGTCCTACGAGCAGTACTTC. Amino acid sequence: CASSQDSTGSYEQYF. V usage is TRBV4-1 and J usage is TRBJ2-7; 7 bases match TRBD1. The CDR3 spans 15 residues. Trimming cost V 0 bases and J 1 base; bases outside gene matches: 3. Per germline, CDR1 MGHRA and CDR2 YSYEKL.

This chain uses TRBV14 with TRBJ1-1; 8 bases agree with TRBD1. Germline CDR1 SGHDN, CDR2 FVKESK. This CDR3 has 16 residues. Trimming cost V 0 bases and J 5 bases; bases outside gene matches: 8. The DNA for the CDR3 is TGTGCCAGCAGCCAAGACCGTAGACAGGGGAGGACTGAAGCTTTCTTT. Its translation is CASSQDRRQGRTEAFF.

This chain joins TRBV5-6 and TRBJ2-3; possibly TRBD1 for D (5 bases). The CDR3 sequence is 13 residues long. Per germline, CDR1 SGHDT and CDR2 YYEEEE. V was clipped by 0 bases and J by 4 bases, with 6 bases between them. The CDR3 DNA reads as TGTGCCAGCAGCTTGGAAGGGGCAGATACGCAGTATTTT. This gives the protein CASSLEGADTQYF.

The gene calls are TRBV6-5 and TRBJ2-2; TRBD1 aligns across 8 bases. With V trimmed by 4 bases and J by 4 bases, 8 bases remained unmatched. The CDR3 contains 16 residues. From germline, CDR1 is MNHEY and CDR2 SVGAGI. DNA for the CDR3: TGTGCCAGCAGTTCTTCCAGGGGGCTGGGCACCGGGGAGCTGTTTTTT. This encodes CASSSSRGLGTGELFF.

The CDR3 protein is CASSSFGGYEQYF. CDR3 coding DNA: TGTGCCAGCAGCTCATTCGGGGGATACGAGCAGTACTTC. The chain links TRBV7-2 to TRBJ2-7, with D possibly being TRBD2 (6 bases). The CDR3 has 13 residues. V gave up 4 bases and J gave up 4 bases, with 11 bases separating them. Germline V gives CDR1 SGHTA, CDR2 FQGNSA.